The sequence of this T cell receptor (beta chain) was determined in a study of cytomegalovirus exposure and HLA in healthy donors. While unrecorded immune exposures were likely, the donors were nominally healthy when sampled. This CDR3 is 15 amino acids long. V gave up 1 base and J gave up 2 bases; unmatched junction bases: 6. The germline V gene encodes CDR1 SQVTM and CDR2 ANQGSEA. Study-wide results and caveats: The classifier was said to identify cytomegalovirus status with high specificity and sensitivity. HLA alleles were associated with around 17,000 TCR beta sequences in a later analysis at 0.05 false discovery rate. Fewer N-insertions than the 666-donor mean were reportedly shown by an Asian-associated ancestry cluster in a later analysis.

The PCR ran on 60 Vbeta and 13 Jbeta primers. Assay: immunoSEQ multiplex PCR; the TCRdb copy retains only in-frame clones and omits some. The sample holds 160,000 or so clones, less than 80% seen once. To note about this clone: As yet, its antigen is unknown.

The specimen was PBMCs. This TCR was sampled from a woman in her thirties or forties in good health and CMV-seronegative. The V call is TRBV29-1, the J call TRBJ2-5, with 8 nucleotides matching TRBD1. The CDR3 region is CSVEGGTGRQETQYF. The CDR3 DNA reads as TGCAGCGTTGAAGGGGGGACAGGCAGACAAGAGACCCAGTACTTC.